A single sample gave rise to the 29 T cell receptor beta chains below, sequenced in a study of Graves' ophthalmopathy and Graves' hyperthyroidism. The TCR beta CDR3 regions underwent amplification from RNA transcripts. The first round was an RT-PCR with HTBI primers, and the second round was a multiplex PCR. Each CDR3 protein gets one entry after TCRdb re-called the multiplex PCR reads with MiXCR. Of about 660,000 distinct CDR3 sequences listed, more than 40% are singletons. The sample was peripheral blood. These receptor sequences come from an adult man with Graves' ophthalmopathy.

V is TRBV5-1 and J is TRBJ1-2; 7 nucleotides line up with TRBD1. This CDR3 contains 14 residues. Germline CDR1 is SGHRS and CDR2 is YFSETQ. V gave up 4 bases and J gave up 4 bases; unmatched junction bases: 7. This CDR3 is CASSRRQGSYGYTF. In DNA, the CDR3 is TGCGCCAGCAGCCGCCGACAGGGAAGCTATGGCTACACCTTC.

The chain has TRBV20-1 and TRBJ1-3; D is uncertain. The V end lost 6 bases, the J end lost 4 bases, and 25 bases lay between the germline ends. The CDR3 loop spans 17 amino acids. Germline V CDR1 and CDR2: DFQATT, SNEGSKA (reference sequence). The CDR3 region is CSATPRTFPLSGNTIYF. The CDR3 region has the DNA TGCAGTGCCACACCGAGGACTTTCCCTCTCTCAGGAAACACCATATATTTT.

Many counts were recorded for this clonotype. The CDR3 reads CASSGPPGETQYF. Here the CDR3 DNA reads TGCGCCAGCAGCGGTCCCCCAGGAGAGACCCAGTACTTC. This sequence joins TRBV5-1 and TRBJ2-5; unclear D gene. The length of the CDR3 is 13 residues. Germline V gives CDR1 SGHRS, CDR2 YFSETQ. Trimming shortened V by 4 bases and J by 4 bases, and 11 bases separated the two germline ends.

This chain connects TRBV20-1 to TRBJ2-7; D remains unclear. Germline CDR1 DFQATT, CDR2 SNEGSKA (reference sequence). The V and J ends lost 4 bases and 0 bases respectively, with 13 bases between them. The CDR3 is 14 residues long. The CDR3, as DNA: TGCAGTGCTAAACGGCCCGGGTCCTCCTACGAGCAGTACTTC. Protein: CSAKRPGSSYEQYF.

The rearrangement joins TRBV4-1 to TRBJ2-7, with a weak D call TRBD2 (7 bases). Looked up from germline, CDR1 is MGHRA and CDR2 is YSYEKL. V lost 8 bases to trimming and J lost 5 bases, with 25 bases between them. CDR3 length: 16 residues. The CDR3 loop reads CASRSPGGRGVDEQYF. CDR3 sequence (DNA): TGCGCCAGCCGCTCTCCGGGAGGTAGGGGGGTCGACGAGCAGTACTTC.

Concerning this clonotype: A read error may be the cause here, since a much bigger clone is one base away. Here the CDR3 omits its conserved ending phenylalanine or tryptophan, so a read error is the likely source. The rearrangement joins TRBV2 to TRBJ1-5; D unresolved. This CDR3 spans 14 amino acids. CDR1 is SNHLY, CDR2 FYNNEI, per germline. Trimming pared 4 bases from V and 7 bases from J, leaving 14 bases between. The CDR3 loop is CASSGVEESQPQHL. In DNA, the CDR3 is TGTGCCAGCAGTGGGGTCGAGGAAAGCCAGCCCCAGCATCTT.

This clonotype showed up many times. This rearrangement joins TRBV25-1 to TRBJ1-2; possibly TRBD1 for D (5 bases). The CDR3 is 12 residues long. Germline V gene sequence: CDR1 MGHDK, CDR2 SYGVNS. V lost 4 bases and J lost 7, with 10 bases in between. The CDR3 loop reads CASSVRDRGYTF. CDR3 bases: TGTGCCAGCAGTGTCAGGGACCGTGGCTACACCTTC.

This clonotype was observed many times. The J gene is TRBJ2-7, the V gene TRBV2; 7 bases agree with TRBD1. The CDR3 is 14 amino acids. Germline CDR1 reads SNHLY; CDR2 reads FYNNEI. The J segment lost 2 bases and the V segment lost 9 bases, leaving 10 bases of the junction unmatched. As DNA, the CDR3 is TGTGCCAGTACGGGACAGCCAAACCCCTACGAGCAGTACTTC. Translation gives CASTGQPNPYEQYF.

This clonotype was recorded at least ten times. The CDR3 reads CATSDPVMGVQHF. CDR3 DNA: TGTGCCACCAGTGATCCCGTGATGGGCGTTCAGCATTTT. The chain combines TRBV24-1 with TRBJ1-5; D unclear. V gave up 3 bases and J gave up 13 bases, with 15 bases separating them. Germline CDR1 and CDR2: KGHDR and SFDVKD. CDR3 length equals 13 residues.

The chain has TRBV5-1 and TRBJ1-1; TRBD1 agrees at 8 bases. V gave up 5 bases and J gave up 5 bases; unmatched junction bases: 8. Germline CDR1 is SGHRS and CDR2 is YFSETQ. This CDR3 has 14 amino acids. The CDR3 region is CASSSGGARTEAFF. CDR3 bases: TGCGCCAGCAGTTCAGGGGGCGCGAGGACTGAAGCTTTCTTT.

Note on this clonotype: No conserved phenylalanine or tryptophan ends this CDR3, so it is likely a read error. The limits of the CDR3 on the DNA are not certain, so only TCRdb's listed CDR3 is given. The J gene is TRBJ1-4, the V gene TRBV29-1; TRBD1, the table's D call, was not compared with the DNA. The CDR3 adds up to 10 amino acids, both ends counted. CDR1 is SQVTM, CDR2 ANQGSEA, per germline. The CDR3 sequence is CSVVDRGNIY.

Concerning this clonotype itself: The junction and the germline gene differ at one end; a read error may be behind it. The rearrangement uses TRBV4-1 and TRBJ2-7; perhaps TRBD2 as D (5 bases). Germline CDR1 reads MGHRA; CDR2 reads YSYEKL. There are 15 residues in the CDR3. CDR3 sequence (DNA): TGCGCCAGCAACCAAGATAGTGGGAGCTCCTACGAGCAGTACTTC. Its protein product is CASNQDSGSSYEQYF.

The chain couples TRBV9 to TRBJ2-5; the D gene could be TRBD1 or TRBD2 (6 bases each). CDR3 length: 12 residues. Germline-derived CDR1 and CDR2 are SGDLS and YYNGEE. Between the trimmed V and J ends, which lost 0 bases and 9 bases, there was a span of 9 bases. The CDR3 DNA reads TGTGCCAGCAGCGTAGAGGGGGAGGCCCAGTACTTC. Residues: CASSVEGEAQYF.

As to this clonotype: An end of the junction does not agree with germline; a read error may underlie this. The chain carries TRBV24-1 and TRBJ2-5; perhaps TRBD1 as D (5 bases). The CDR3 has 14 amino acids. Germline V CDR1 and CDR2: KGHDR, SFDVKD. CDR3 DNA: TGCGCCACCAGCAGTGAAGTGGGGCGGGAGACCCAGTACTTC. This gives the protein CATSSEVGRETQYF.

This clonotype appeared many times. The J gene is TRBJ1-4, the V gene TRBV9, with 7 bases aligning to TRBD1. V shed 4 bases, J shed 5 bases, and the junction held 8 bases outside the gene matches. Germline loops: CDR1 SGDLS, CDR2 YYNGEE. This CDR3 contains 15 residues. CDR3 DNA: TGTGCCAGCAGCTCAGGGGGAGGCCGAAATGAAAAACTGTTTTTT. Encoded protein: CASSSGGGRNEKLFF.

The chain has TRBV24-1 and TRBJ2-1; 11 nucleotides line up with TRBD2. Germline trimming cut 2 bases from V and 2 bases from J; bases unmatched to any gene: 7. The germline V gene has CDR1 KGHDR and CDR2 SFDVKD. The CDR3 spans 18 residues. For the CDR3, the DNA is TGTGCCACCAGTGATTACAACCCGGGACTAGCGGCCTACAATGAGCAGTTCTTC. It is translated as CATSDYNPGLAAYNEQFF.

This clonotype was observed many times. The chain has TRBV25-1 and TRBJ1-1; tentative D call: TRBD1 (5 bases). The CDR3 spans 15 residues. Germline CDR1 MGHDK, CDR2 SYGVNS. Between the trimmed V and J ends, which lost 9 bases and 1 base, there was a span of 18 bases. The CDR3 bases are TGTGCCAGTCTCGGTGGGACGGGGGGGAACACTGAAGCTTTCTTT. Residues: CASLGGTGGNTEAFF.

The chain is built from TRBV7-9 and TRBJ1-4; possibly TRBD1 for D (5 bases). The germline V gene has CDR1 SEHNR and CDR2 FQNEAQ (reference sequence). This CDR3 contains 14 residues. With 2 bases removed from V and 8 bases from J, the gap between germline ends came to 12 bases. The CDR3 loop reads CASSLLQGGEKLFF. The CDR3 DNA follows: TGTGCCAGCAGCTTACTGCAGGGCGGAGAAAAACTGTTTTTT.

This clonotype was picked up one time. The V call is TRBV10-2, the J call TRBJ2-7; 10 nucleotides match TRBD1. Germline CDR1 and CDR2: WSHSY and SAAADI. The CDR3 runs 15 residues. V shed 8 bases, J shed 2 bases, and the junction held 9 bases outside the gene matches. CDR3 nucleotides: TGCGCCAGCGCCCCACCCGGGACAGGGGCCTACGAGCAGTACTTC. It is translated as CASAPPGTGAYEQYF.

The chain employs TRBV29-1 and TRBJ1-1, with no clear D. The CDR3 sequence is 11 residues long. In germline, CDR1 is SQVTM, CDR2 ANQGSEA. Written as DNA, the CDR3 is TGCATCGGGTTAATGAACACTGAAGCTTTCTTT. Protein product: CIGLMNTEAFF.

The chain uses TRBV20-1 and TRBJ1-6; 7 nucleotides align to TRBD1. There are 15 residues in the CDR3. V trimming: 6 bases; J trimming: 10 bases; junction bases outside the gene matches: 15. The germline V gene encodes CDR1 DFQATT and CDR2 SNEGSKA (reference sequence). The CDR3 nucleotides read TGCAGTGCCCTTACGGGACAAGGGGGCTGGTCACCCCTCCACTTT. It codes for CSALTGQGGWSPLHF.

This clonotype has just one count. V gene TRBV6-2 or TRBV6-3 combines with J gene TRBJ1-1; 10 bases agree with TRBD1. CDR1 MNHEY and CDR2 SVGEGT come from the germline V gene. Unmatched junction bases numbered 14, after V lost 11 bases and J lost 2 bases. The CDR3 runs 16 residues. Written as DNA, the CDR3 is TGTGCCTGGAGTATTTGGGACAGGGGATTCAACACTGAAGCTTTCTTT. Protein: CAWSIWDRGFNTEAFF.

In this sample, this clonotype turned up many times. This chain joins TRBV10-2 and TRBJ1-5; possibly TRBD1 for D (5 bases). Germline CDR1 WSHSY, CDR2 SAAADI. Trimming pared 7 bases from V and 7 bases from J, leaving 11 bases between. The CDR3 spans 12 residues. The CDR3 DNA follows: TGCGCCAGCACCGATGGGGGACAGCCCCAGCATTTT. Its protein product is CASTDGGQPQHF.

This clonotype has a count of ten or more. The V gene is TRBV12-3 or TRBV12-4, the J gene TRBJ2-7; tentatively, D is TRBD1 (6 bases). The CDR3 has 14 residues. Trimming took 6 bases from V and 4 from J, leaving 16 bases between them. The CDR3 loop is CASRPGTGHYEQYF. The CDR3, as DNA: TGTGCCAGCAGGCCGGGTACGGGACATTACGAGCAGTACTTC.

To note about this clonotype: A much larger clone is a single base away; this may be a read error. This rearrangement joins TRBV6-2 or TRBV6-3 to TRBJ1-6; D perhaps matches TRBD1 (6 bases). There are 12 residues in the CDR3. The V end was cut by 10 bases, the J end by 8 bases, with 12 bases between. CDR1 MNHEY and CDR2 SVGEGT come from the germline V gene. Written as DNA, the CDR3 is TGTGCCATCAGATACAGGGATTCACCCCTCCACTTT. This codes for CAIRYRDSPLHF.

V is TRBV25-1 and J is TRBJ1-5, with 7 bases aligning to TRBD1. This CDR3 spans 14 amino acids. Germline CDR1 is MGHDK and CDR2 is SYGVNS. J gave up 4 bases and V 8 bases, and 8 bases lay outside the gene matches. CDR3 nucleotide sequence: TGTGCCAGCTTAGCGGGACAGAGTAATCAGCCCCAGCATTTT. Encoded protein: CASLAGQSNQPQHF. The full variable domain, with the rest looked up from reference TRBV25-1 and TRBJ1-5, is EADIYQTPRYLVIGTGKKITLECSQTMGHDKMYWYQQDPGMELHLIHYSYGVNSTEKGDLSSESTVSRIRTEHFPLTLESARPSHTSQYLCASLAGQSNQPQHFGDGTRLSIL.

This clonotype was seen once. At one end the junction does not follow the germline gene, possibly because of a read error. The chain employs TRBV25-1 and TRBJ2-5; 7 bases match TRBD2. Germline V CDR1 and CDR2: MGHDK, SYGVNS. CDR3 length equals 14 residues. CDR3 nucleotide sequence: TGTACCAGCAGTGCCCTGCTAGCGGCTGCGACCCAGTACTTC. This gives the protein CTSSALLAAATQYF.

Points on this clonotype: This sequence may be a read error, since a much larger clone differs from it by one base. The chain couples TRBV7-2 to TRBJ1-2, with D maybe TRBD1 (6 bases). The CDR3 contains 15 residues. Germline CDR1 is SGHTA and CDR2 is FQGNSA. The CDR3 sequence: CASSLARDTNYGHTF. In nucleotides, the CDR3 is TGTGCCAGCAGCTTAGCCCGGGACACAAACTATGGCCACACCTTC.

The chain couples TRBV2 to TRBJ1-5; D perhaps matches TRBD1 (5 bases). CDR1 SNHLY and CDR2 FYNNEI come from the germline V gene. The length of the CDR3 is 12 residues. Trimming removed 8 bases at V and 11 bases at J, with 16 bases between. CDR3 sequence (DNA): TGTGCCAGCGTCGTAGCGGGGGAGACCCAGCATTTT. Encoded protein: CASVVAGETQHF.